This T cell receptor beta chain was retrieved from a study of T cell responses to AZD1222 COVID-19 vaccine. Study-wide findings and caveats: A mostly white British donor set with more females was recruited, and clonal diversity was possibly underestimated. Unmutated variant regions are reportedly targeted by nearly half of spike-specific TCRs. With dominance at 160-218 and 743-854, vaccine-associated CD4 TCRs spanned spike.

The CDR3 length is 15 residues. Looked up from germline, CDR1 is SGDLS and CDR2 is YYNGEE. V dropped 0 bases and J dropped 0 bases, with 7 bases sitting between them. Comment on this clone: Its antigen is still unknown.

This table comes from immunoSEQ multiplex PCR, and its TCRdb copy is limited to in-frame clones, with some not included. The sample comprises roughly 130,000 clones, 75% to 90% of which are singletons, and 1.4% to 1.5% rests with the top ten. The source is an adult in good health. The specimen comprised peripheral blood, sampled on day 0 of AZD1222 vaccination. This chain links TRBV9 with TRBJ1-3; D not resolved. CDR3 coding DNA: TGTGCCAGCAGCGTAGAGTCAGACTCTGGAAACACCATATATTTT. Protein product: CASSVESDSGNTIYF.